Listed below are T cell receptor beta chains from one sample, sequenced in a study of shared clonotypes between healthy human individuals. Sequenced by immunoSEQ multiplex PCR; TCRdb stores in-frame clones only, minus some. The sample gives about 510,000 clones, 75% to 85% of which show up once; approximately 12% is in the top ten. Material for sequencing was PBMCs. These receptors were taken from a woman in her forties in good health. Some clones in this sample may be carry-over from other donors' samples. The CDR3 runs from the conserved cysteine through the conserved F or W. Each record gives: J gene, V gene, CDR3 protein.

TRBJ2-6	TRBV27	CASSFGPRANVLTF
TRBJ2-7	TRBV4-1	CASSQPLIKQGAHPEQYF
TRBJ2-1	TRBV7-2	CASSRSGPLLYNEQFF
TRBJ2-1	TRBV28	CASSLGTYQDEQFF
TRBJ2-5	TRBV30	CAWSPSTGTETQYF
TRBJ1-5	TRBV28	CASSTTGQASNQPQHF
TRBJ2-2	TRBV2	CASKVGLQTTGELFF
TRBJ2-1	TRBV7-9	CASGSRDRGLYNEQFF
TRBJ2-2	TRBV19	CASSIGAGVTGELFF
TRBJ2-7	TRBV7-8	CASSLVYRGPYEQYF
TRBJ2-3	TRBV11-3	CASSFGRSTDTQYF
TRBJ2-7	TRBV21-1	CAQLGREYEQYF
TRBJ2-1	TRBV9	CASSVGEGGFLYNEQFF